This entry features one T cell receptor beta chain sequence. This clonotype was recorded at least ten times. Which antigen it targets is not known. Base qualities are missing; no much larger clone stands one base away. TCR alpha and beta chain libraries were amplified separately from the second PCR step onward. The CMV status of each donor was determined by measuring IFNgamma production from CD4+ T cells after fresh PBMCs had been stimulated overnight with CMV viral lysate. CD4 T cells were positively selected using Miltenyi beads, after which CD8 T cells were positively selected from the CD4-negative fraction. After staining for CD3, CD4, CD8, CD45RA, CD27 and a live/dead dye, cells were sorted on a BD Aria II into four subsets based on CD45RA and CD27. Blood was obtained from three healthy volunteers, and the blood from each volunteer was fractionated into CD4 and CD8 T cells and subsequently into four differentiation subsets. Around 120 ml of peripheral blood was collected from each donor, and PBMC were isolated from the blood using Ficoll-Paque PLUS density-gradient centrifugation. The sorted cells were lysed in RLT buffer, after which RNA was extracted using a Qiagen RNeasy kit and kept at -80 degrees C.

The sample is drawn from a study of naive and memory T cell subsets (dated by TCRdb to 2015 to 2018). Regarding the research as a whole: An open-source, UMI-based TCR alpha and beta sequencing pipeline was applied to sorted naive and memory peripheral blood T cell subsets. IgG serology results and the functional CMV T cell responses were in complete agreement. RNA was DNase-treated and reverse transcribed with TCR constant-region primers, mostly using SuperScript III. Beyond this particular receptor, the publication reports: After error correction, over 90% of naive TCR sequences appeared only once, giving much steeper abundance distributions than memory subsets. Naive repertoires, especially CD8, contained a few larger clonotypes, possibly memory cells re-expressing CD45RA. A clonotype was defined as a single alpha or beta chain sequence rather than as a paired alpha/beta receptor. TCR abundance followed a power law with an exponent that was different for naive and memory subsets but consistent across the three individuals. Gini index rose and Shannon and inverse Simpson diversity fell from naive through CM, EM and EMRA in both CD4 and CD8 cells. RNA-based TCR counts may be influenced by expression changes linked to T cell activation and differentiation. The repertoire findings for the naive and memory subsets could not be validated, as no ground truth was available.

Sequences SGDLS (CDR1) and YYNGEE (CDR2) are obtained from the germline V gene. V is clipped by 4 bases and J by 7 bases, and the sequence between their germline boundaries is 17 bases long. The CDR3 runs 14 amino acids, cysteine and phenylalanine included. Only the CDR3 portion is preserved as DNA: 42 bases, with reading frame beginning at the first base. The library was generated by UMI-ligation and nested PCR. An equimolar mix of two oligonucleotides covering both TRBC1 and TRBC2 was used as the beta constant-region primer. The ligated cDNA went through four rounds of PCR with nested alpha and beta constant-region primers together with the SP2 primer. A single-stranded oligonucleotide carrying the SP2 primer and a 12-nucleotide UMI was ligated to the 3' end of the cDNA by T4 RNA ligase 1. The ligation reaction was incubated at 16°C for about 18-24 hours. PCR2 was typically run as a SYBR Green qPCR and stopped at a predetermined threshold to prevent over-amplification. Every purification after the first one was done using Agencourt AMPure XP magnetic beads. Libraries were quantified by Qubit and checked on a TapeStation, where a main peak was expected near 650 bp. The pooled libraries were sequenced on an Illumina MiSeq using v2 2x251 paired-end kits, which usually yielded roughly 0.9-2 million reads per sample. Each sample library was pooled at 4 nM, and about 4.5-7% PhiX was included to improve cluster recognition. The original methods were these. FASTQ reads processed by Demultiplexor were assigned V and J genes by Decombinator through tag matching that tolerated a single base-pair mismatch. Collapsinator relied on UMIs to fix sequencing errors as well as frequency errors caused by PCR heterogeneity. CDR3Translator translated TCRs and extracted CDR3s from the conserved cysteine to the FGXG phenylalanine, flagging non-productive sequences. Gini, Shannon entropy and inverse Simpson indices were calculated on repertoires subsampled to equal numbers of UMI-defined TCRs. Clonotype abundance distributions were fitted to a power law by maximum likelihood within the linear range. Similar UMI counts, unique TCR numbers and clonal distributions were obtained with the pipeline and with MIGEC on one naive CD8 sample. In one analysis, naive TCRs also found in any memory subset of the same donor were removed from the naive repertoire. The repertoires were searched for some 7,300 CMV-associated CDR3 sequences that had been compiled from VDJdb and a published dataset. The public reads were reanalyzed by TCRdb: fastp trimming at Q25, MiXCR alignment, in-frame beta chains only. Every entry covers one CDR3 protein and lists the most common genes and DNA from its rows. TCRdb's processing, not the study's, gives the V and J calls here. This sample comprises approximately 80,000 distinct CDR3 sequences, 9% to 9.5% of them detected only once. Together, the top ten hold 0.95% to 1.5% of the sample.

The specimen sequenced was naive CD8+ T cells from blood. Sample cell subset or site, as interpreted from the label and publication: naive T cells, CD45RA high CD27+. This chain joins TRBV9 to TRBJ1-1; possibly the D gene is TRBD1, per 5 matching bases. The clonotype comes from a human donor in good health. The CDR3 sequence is CASSRPGLADEAFF. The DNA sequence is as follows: TGTGCCAGCAGCCGACCGGGGCTAGCTGATGAAGCTTTCTTT.